One and the same sample provided the 23 T cell receptor beta chains below, sequenced in a study of cytomegalovirus exposure and HLA in healthy donors. Primers: 60 Vbeta forward and 13 Jbeta reverse. Sequenced by immunoSEQ multiplex PCR; TCRdb stores in-frame clones only, minus some. The sample records around 80,000 clones, 62% being singletons. The sequenced sample consisted of PBMCs. All receptors come from a male donor in good health and CMV-seropositive.

This clone was found a few times. The V call is TRBV9, the J call TRBJ2-5, with D perhaps TRBD2 (6 bases). Germline-derived CDR1 and CDR2 are SGDLS and YYNGEE. CDR3 length: 13 amino acids. The V and J ends lost 3 bases and 4 bases respectively, with 10 bases between them. The CDR3 coding sequence is TGTGCCAGCAGCGCGGGAGATAGAGAGACCCAGTACTTC. Translating gives CASSAGDRETQYF.

This sequence joins TRBV9 and TRBJ2-2; D is unclear. Per germline, CDR1 SGDLS and CDR2 YYNGEE. The ends were cut back, 9 bases at V and 7 bases at J, with 16 bases in the middle. This CDR3 spans 13 amino acids. Written as DNA, the CDR3 is TGTGCCACCTCCTCCACACGCGGCGGGGAGCTGTTTTTT. The encoded protein is CATSSTRGGELFF. Filled out from reference TRBV9 and TRBJ2-2, the complete variable domain reads DSGVTQTPKHLITATGQRVTLRCSPRSGDLSVYWYQQSLDQGLQFLIQYYNGEERAKGNILERFSAQQFPDLHSELNLSSLELGDSALYFCATSSTRGGELFFGEGSRLTVL.

The rearrangement joins TRBV7-8 to TRBJ2-1, with 7 nucleotides matching TRBD2. With 4 bases clipped from V and 5 bases from J, the junction kept 8 bases outside the gene matches. Germline V gives CDR1 SGHVS, CDR2 FQNEAQ. The CDR3 consists of 15 residues. The CDR3 loop reads CASSSRAGNDNEQFF. In DNA form, the CDR3 reads TGTGCCAGCAGCTCGAGAGCGGGGAATGACAATGAGCAGTTCTTC.

The V gene is TRBV5-4, the J gene TRBJ2-1; D gene ambiguous. This CDR3 is 15 amino acids long. Trimming removed 4 bases at V and 4 bases at J, with 15 bases between. From germline, CDR1 is SGHNT and CDR2 YYREEE (reference sequence). Written as DNA, the CDR3 is TGTGCCAGCAGCAAAGTTACGGCGGTTTACAATGAGCAGTTCTTC. Amino acid sequence: CASSKVTAVYNEQFF.

The chain employs TRBV13 and TRBJ2-2; TRBD2 matches 14 bases. With V trimmed by 4 bases and J by 2 bases, 9 bases remained unmatched. This CDR3 contains 19 residues. Per germline, CDR1 PRHDT and CDR2 FYEKMQ (reference sequence). Written as DNA, the CDR3 is TGTGCCAGCAGCTGGGGACTAGCGGGAGCCACGGGAAACACCGGGGAGCTGTTTTTT. Translation gives CASSWGLAGATGNTGELFF.

The genes are TRBV28 and TRBJ2-2, with D possibly TRBD1 on 5 matching bases. This CDR3 has 15 amino acids. The V end lost 6 bases, the J end lost 6 bases, and 17 bases lay between the germline ends. CDR1 and CDR2 (germline): MDHEN, SYDVKM. CDR3 nucleotide sequence: TGTGCCAGCAGCCCCTCTATATTAGGGGCCGGGGAGCTGTTTTTT. It yields the protein CASSPSILGAGELFF.

This clone has just a few counts. The chain uses TRBV19 and TRBJ1-5; D unclear. Germline V gene data show CDR1 as LNHDA and CDR2 as SQIVND (reference sequence). The V and J ends lost 4 bases and 3 bases respectively, with 10 bases between them. This CDR3 has 14 residues. The CDR3: CASSTPPLNQPQHF. The DNA of the CDR3 is TGTGCCAGTAGTACCCCTCCCCTCAATCAGCCCCAGCATTTT.

The J gene is TRBJ1-1, the V gene TRBV19, with D possibly TRBD1 on 5 matching bases. Germline V gene data show CDR1 as LNHDA and CDR2 as SQIVND (reference sequence). Trimming removed 5 bases from V and 1 base from J, with 11 bases in between. CDR3 size: 14 residues. In DNA form, the CDR3 reads TGTGCCAGTAGTTGGGGACTACCGAACACTGAAGCTTTCTTT. This gives the protein CASSWGLPNTEAFF.

The chain has TRBV6-6 and TRBJ2-1; TRBD2 matches at 10 bases. V lost 6 bases, J lost 1 base, and 6 bases stayed unmatched. The CDR3 consists of 16 residues. CDR1 and CDR2 (germline): MNHNY, SVGAGI (reference sequence). CDR3 protein: CASSQSGRVSYNEQFF. The CDR3 DNA follows: TGTGCCAGCAGCCAAAGCGGGAGGGTTTCCTACAATGAGCAGTTCTTC.

This clone was recorded a few times. The chain recombines TRBV7-8 with TRBJ1-4; TRBD1 aligns across 9 bases. Germline CDR1 is SGHVS and CDR2 is FQNEAQ. The trim removed 6 bases at V and 8 bases at J, leaving 7 bases unmatched. There are 14 residues in the CDR3. CDR3 loop: CASRRDREAEKLFF. CDR3 nucleotides: TGTGCCAGCAGACGGGACAGGGAGGCAGAAAAACTGTTTTTT.

This rearrangement joins TRBV5-8 to TRBJ2-2; 7 bases are shared with TRBD1. The CDR3 consists of 16 residues. Germline V gene data show CDR1 as SGHTS and CDR2 as YDEGEE. The junction had 10 bases not matched to a gene; V was cut back by 4 bases and J by 4 bases. CDR3 protein: CASSIRQGGITGELFF. CDR3 DNA sequence: TGTGCCAGCAGCATCAGACAGGGTGGTATCACCGGGGAGCTGTTTTTT. Together with reference TRBV5-8 and TRBJ2-2, the CDR3 gives the full variable domain: EAGVTQSPTHLIKTRGQQATLRCSPISGHTSVYWYQQALGLGLQFLLWYDEGEERNRGNFPPRFSGRQFPNYSSELNVNALELEDSALYLCASSIRQGGITGELFFGEGSRLTVL.

This rearrangement joins TRBV21-1 to TRBJ2-3; no DNA check was done on the table's D call, TRBD1. TRBV21-1 is annotated as a pseudogene. The CDR3 consists of 16 residues. CDR3: CASSKEPQGASDTQYF. CDR3 nucleotides: TGTGCCAGCAGCAAGGAGCCACAGGGGGCATCCGATACGCAGTATTTT.

The J gene is TRBJ2-1, the V gene TRBV30, with 7 bases matching TRBD1. The CDR3 is made up of 15 amino acids. Germline V gene data show CDR1 as GTSNPN and CDR2 as SVGIG (reference sequence). The junction had 16 bases not matched to a gene; V was cut back by 8 bases and J by 6 bases. In DNA, the CDR3 is TGTGCCGTGGAGACAGGGTGGGGCAGGAGCAATGAGCAGTTCTTC. This translates into CAVETGWGRSNEQFF.

This chain uses TRBV15 with TRBJ2-7, with TRBD1 as a possible D gene (6 bases). The CDR3 is 16 amino acids. V was clipped by 0 bases and J by 0 bases, with 12 bases between them. Germline CDR1 reads LNHNV; CDR2 reads YYDKDF (reference sequence). The CDR3 region has the DNA TGTGCCACCAGCAGAGATAGTACAGGGAGCTCCTACGAGCAGTACTTC. Protein sequence: CATSRDSTGSSYEQYF.

The V gene is TRBV15, the J gene TRBJ2-3, with 7 bases lining up with TRBD2. The junction had 3 bases not matched to a gene; V was cut back by 1 base and J by 2 bases. Germline assignment: CDR1 LNHNV and CDR2 YYDKDF (reference sequence). The CDR3 covers 15 residues. CDR3 bases: TGTGCCACCAGCAGAGGGGGGGGATCCACAGATACGCAGTATTTT. Protein: CATSRGGGSTDTQYF.

The rearrangement links TRBV11-3 to TRBJ2-1, with D possibly being TRBD2 (5 bases). V was pared by 5 bases and J by 0 bases, with 11 bases between. The CDR3 is 15 amino acids. Germline V gives CDR1 SGHNT, CDR2 YENEEA. As DNA, the CDR3 is TGTGCCAGCAGCCAAGAGCGGAACTCCTACAATGAGCAGTTCTTC. It codes for CASSQERNSYNEQFF.

With respect to this clone: In this CDR3 the conserved last residue, phenylalanine or tryptophan, is missing, so a read error is likely. The V call is TRBV5-1, the J call TRBJ1-1; D not certain. CDR1 SGHRS and CDR2 YFSETQ come from the germline V gene. This CDR3 comprises 15 residues. V was pared by 4 bases and J by 1 base, with 14 bases between. The CDR3 region has the DNA TGCGCCAGCAGCCCCCGGGGTCGGACGAACACTGAAGCTTTCCTT. As protein: CASSPRGRTNTEAFL.

V and J are TRBV9 and TRBJ1-4, with TRBD1 matching 10 bases. Trimming removed 3 bases from V and 4 bases from J; junction bases left unmatched: 6. The CDR3 length is 16 residues. CDR1 is SGDLS, CDR2 YYNGEE, per germline. The CDR3 loop is CASSARDRGGNEKLFF. Here the CDR3 DNA reads TGTGCCAGCAGCGCCCGGGACAGGGGAGGTAATGAAAAACTGTTTTTT.

This chain links TRBV2 with TRBJ1-4, with a weak D call TRBD1 (6 bases). V dropped 1 base and J dropped 4 bases, with 10 bases sitting between them. Germline V gene sequence: CDR1 SNHLY, CDR2 FYNNEI. This CDR3 has 15 residues. CDR3 bases: TGTGCCAGCAGTGAAGACAGGGCCATTAATGAAAAACTGTTTTTT. It encodes CASSEDRAINEKLFF.

This CDR3 reads CASSMGAQDYEQYF. The CDR3 bases are TGTGCCAGTAGTATGGGGGCGCAGGACTACGAGCAGTACTTC. The V call is TRBV19, the J call TRBJ2-7; TRBD1 might be the D (6 bases). This CDR3 comprises 14 residues. V lost 3 bases, J lost 3 bases, and 12 bases lay in between. The germline V gene encodes CDR1 LNHDA and CDR2 SQIVND (reference sequence).

The chain carries TRBV28 and TRBJ1-4, with D tentatively TRBD1 (6 bases). The germline CDR1 and CDR2 sequences are MDHEN and SYDVKM. The CDR3 spans 13 residues. V gave up 5 bases and J gave up 5 bases, with 9 bases separating them. CDR3 sequence reads: CASSEQGNEKLFF. DNA for the CDR3: TGTGCCAGCAGTGAACAGGGAAATGAAAAACTGTTTTTT.

V is TRBV7-3 and J is TRBJ1-1; no firm D call. This CDR3 is built from 15 residues. With 1 base removed from V and 1 base from J, the gap between germline ends came to 10 bases. Germline values: CDR1 SGHTA, CDR2 FQGTGA. CDR3 bases: TGTGCCAGCAGCTTAAGTCAGTCGGGGAACACTGAAGCTTTCTTT. This encodes CASSLSQSGNTEAFF.

The chain is built from TRBV5-4 and TRBJ1-1, with a tentative D call TRBD1 (6 bases). V was clipped by 4 bases and J by 4 bases, with 11 bases between them. This CDR3 is 13 amino acids long. CDR1 and CDR2 (germline): SGHNT, YYREEE (reference sequence). CDR3 DNA: TGTGCCAGCAGCGTCAGGGGTAGCACTGAAGCTTTCTTT. Translation: CASSVRGSTEAFF. The entire variable domain, with the rest obtained from reference TRBV5-4 and TRBJ1-1, is as follows: ETGVTQSPTHLIKTRGQQVTLRCSSQSGHNTVSWYQQALGQGPQFIFQYYREEENGRGNFPPRFSGLQFPNYSSELNVNALELDDSALYLCASSVRGSTEAFFGQGTRLTVV.